The sequence of this T cell receptor (beta chain) was determined in a study of technical replicates of blood from several donors. The V and J ends lost 0 bases and 1 base respectively, with 10 bases between them. Germline values: CDR1 SGHRS, CDR2 YFSETQ. The CDR3 has 15 amino acids. Sequencing was performed with immunoSEQ multiplex PCR; in TCRdb, only in-frame clones are kept and a portion is missing. The repertoire includes around 77,000 clones, about nine tenths of them detected once, and around 0.41% sits in the top ten. The receptor was derived from a human donor in good health. J is TRBJ1-1 and V is TRBV5-1; D is ambiguous. Sequenced sample: T cells isolated from PBMCs. CDR3 sequence (DNA): TGCGCCAGCAGCTTGGTGGTGGCCAAGAACACTGAAGCTTTCTTT. This translates into CASSLVVAKNTEAFF.